This TCR beta chain was observed in a study of T cell repertoires in cytomegalovirus infection. Study outcomes and limitations: What dominated the ex vivo response were HLA-C-restricted CMV-specific TCR beta clonotypes.

From germline, CDR1 is SGHVS and CDR2 FNYEAQ. The CDR3 has 17 amino acids. Trimming stripped 4 bases from V and 10 bases from J, with 28 bases between. TCRdb recomputed calls from the reads with MiXCR, one row per CDR3 protein. This sample carries some 600,000 distinct CDR3 sequences, 24% of them seen once, and the ten largest clones take roughly 8%. This clonotype came up a few times. Its antigen is still unknown. This TCR was recovered from a human donor in good health (CMV status not recorded). Some clones in this sample may be carry-over from other donors' samples. J is TRBJ2-5 and V is TRBV7-6; D is uncertain. The sequenced material came from CD8+ T cells from PBMCs. The DNA for the CDR3 is TGTGCCAGCAGCTCCATAGGAACAGCCGATTCAGGAGACAACCAGTACTTC. The encoded protein is CASSSIGTADSGDNQYF.